Below are 18 T cell receptor beta chains sequenced from a single sample in a study of OX40 agonist ivuxolimab in advanced cancers. Sequencing was performed with immunoSEQ multiplex PCR; in TCRdb, only in-frame clones are kept and a portion is missing. The profile shows about 77,000 clones, 85% to 95% of them singletons. The sequencing here drew on CD4+ or CD8+ T cells sorted from blood, taken in a trial of the OX40 agonist ivuxolimab. These receptors were collected from an adult with an advanced solid tumor such as melanoma, head and neck, liver or kidney cancer.

V gene TRBV7-2 combines with J gene TRBJ1-1, with no clear D. V gave up 3 bases and J gave up 7 bases, with 12 bases separating them. This CDR3 contains 13 residues. Germline V gene data show CDR1 as SGHTA and CDR2 as FQGNSA. CDR3 sequence: CASSFYRESEAFF. The CDR3 DNA sequence: TGTGCCAGCAGCTTCTACCGGGAGAGTGAAGCTTTCTTT.

V is TRBV7-2 and J is TRBJ1-4; D call uncertain. V dropped 1 base and J dropped 8 bases, with 14 bases sitting between them. Germline values: CDR1 SGHTA, CDR2 FQGNSA. The length of the CDR3 is 15 residues. CDR3 protein: CASSLGGPGKEKLFF. CDR3 in DNA: TGTGCCAGCAGCTTAGGAGGGCCCGGCAAAGAAAAACTGTTTTTT.

The V gene is TRBV7-3, the J gene TRBJ2-3; 7 bases line up with TRBD1. The CDR3 length is 16 residues. Germline CDR1 and CDR2: SGHTA and FQGTGA. The J segment lost 1 base and the V segment lost 2 bases, leaving 6 bases of the junction unmatched. CDR3 sequence reads: CASSLFGGQGTDTQYF. In nucleotides, the CDR3 is TGTGCCAGCAGCTTATTTGGCGGACAGGGCACAGATACGCAGTATTTT.

The count of this clone is one. J is TRBJ2-5 and V is TRBV5-1; D is tentatively TRBD1 or TRBD2 (5 bases each). The germline gives CDR1 SGHRS, CDR2 YFSETQ. V lost 4 bases, J lost 1 base, and 14 bases lay in between. The CDR3 is 15 amino acids. CDR3 in amino acids: CASSTGPGSQETQYF. CDR3 in DNA: TGCGCCAGCAGCACGGGACCGGGGAGCCAAGAGACCCAGTACTTC. The variable domain in full, with the rest retrieved from reference TRBV5-1 and TRBJ2-5, is KAGVTQTPRYLIKTRGQQVTLSCSPISGHRSVSWYQQTPGQGLQFLFEYFSETQRNKGNFPGRFSGRQFSNSRSEMNVSTLELGDSALYLCASSTGPGSQETQYFGPGTRLLVL.

This chain links TRBV9 with TRBJ2-7, with TRBD2 identical over 8 bases. The CDR3 totals 15 residues. The germline V gene encodes CDR1 SGDLS and CDR2 YYNGEE. J gave up 3 bases and V 3 bases, and 8 bases lay outside the gene matches. CDR3 sequence: CASSARGGASYEQYF. The CDR3 DNA is TGTGCCAGCAGCGCACGGGGGGGCGCGAGCTACGAGCAGTACTTC.

The chain employs TRBV30 and TRBJ2-1; 13 bases line up with TRBD2. CDR3 length: 18 residues. The germline CDR1 and CDR2 sequences are GTSNPN and SVGIG (reference sequence). V trimming: 2 bases; J trimming: 6 bases; junction bases outside the gene matches: 13. CDR3 protein: CAWSLKKGLAGPSNEQFF. The CDR3 DNA reads as TGTGCCTGGAGTCTTAAAAAGGGACTAGCGGGGCCCTCCAATGAGCAGTTCTTC.

The chain recombines TRBV5-8 with TRBJ2-5; D gene unclear. The CDR3 totals 12 residues. Germline CDR1 SGHTS, CDR2 YDEGEE. Trimming cost V 5 bases and J 5 bases, with 10 bases left between them. The CDR3 is CASSQSRETQYF. The CDR3 DNA reads as TGTGCCAGCAGTCAAAGCCGGGAGACCCAGTACTTC.

The chain uses TRBV18 and TRBJ1-1; D ambiguous. V lost 6 bases, J lost 1 base, and 9 bases lay in between. The length of the CDR3 is 13 residues. The germline V gene encodes CDR1 KGHSH and CDR2 LQKENI. CDR3 coding DNA: TGTGCCAGCTCCCATGGTCCGAACACTGAAGCTTTCTTT. Its protein product is CASSHGPNTEAFF.

The J gene is TRBJ1-5, the V gene TRBV5-6; possibly TRBD1 for D (5 bases). The germline CDR1 and CDR2 sequences are SGHDT and YYEEEE. The V end was cut by 4 bases, the J end by 5 bases, with 10 bases between. The CDR3 is 13 residues long. The CDR3 DNA is TGTGCCAGCAGCCGATGGGGGGATCAGCCCCAGCATTTT. Its protein product is CASSRWGDQPQHF.

The chain uses TRBV15 and TRBJ2-7; TRBD1 matches 9 bases. Trimming at V came to 1 base and at J to 5 bases, leaving 9 bases not matched to a gene. CDR3 length: 16 amino acids. Germline V CDR1 and CDR2: LNHNV, YYDKDF (reference sequence). The CDR3 loop reads CATSRGTGGALNEQYF. CDR3 nucleotide sequence: TGTGCCACCAGCAGAGGAACAGGGGGCGCCCTCAACGAGCAGTACTTC.

This rearrangement joins TRBV6-6 to TRBJ2-3; D ambiguous. Germline-derived CDR1 and CDR2 are MNHNY and SVGAGI (reference sequence). The CDR3 extends over 15 amino acids. Trimming stripped 6 bases from V and 1 base from J, with 14 bases between. The CDR3 sequence: CASSNPLSGTDTQYF. DNA for the CDR3: TGTGCCAGCAGCAACCCTCTGAGTGGCACAGATACGCAGTATTTT.

The chain couples TRBV29-1 to TRBJ2-3, with no clear D. Trimming cost V 2 bases and J 5 bases, with 11 bases left between them. The CDR3 contains 13 residues. Germline loops: CDR1 SQVTM, CDR2 ANQGSEA. This CDR3 is CSVERLRQDTQYF. In DNA form, the CDR3 reads TGCAGCGTTGAACGGTTGCGACAAGATACGCAGTATTTT.

The chain has TRBV7-9 and TRBJ2-1, with TRBD1 matching over 12 bases. The ends lost 4 bases at V and 6 bases at J; junction bases unmatched: 4. CDR3 length equals 15 residues. Per the germline V gene, CDR1 is SEHNR and CDR2 is FQNEAQ (reference sequence). The CDR3 nucleotides are TGTGCCAGCAGCTGGCGGGACAGGGGGCGCAATGAGCAGTTCTTC. The encoded protein is CASSWRDRGRNEQFF.

V usage is TRBV27 and J usage is TRBJ2-7; D is undetermined. CDR1 and CDR2 (germline): MNHEY, SMNVEV (reference sequence). V was clipped by 2 bases and J by 7 bases, with 12 bases between them. CDR3 length: 13 amino acids. The CDR3 is CASSLPPWVEQYF. For the CDR3, the DNA is TGTGCCAGCAGTTTACCCCCCTGGGTAGAGCAGTACTTC.

This clone was seen only a few times. The CDR3 here is CASSLGSRTQYF. CDR3 DNA: TGTGCCAGCAGCTTAGGTAGCCGGACCCAGTACTTC. This chain joins TRBV11-3 and TRBJ2-5; no clear D. Trimming removed 1 base at V and 7 bases at J, with 7 bases between. This CDR3 region has 12 residues. Germline V gene data show CDR1 as SGHNT and CDR2 as YENEEA.

The chain employs TRBV6-1 and TRBJ2-1; 11 bases fit TRBD2. V shed 6 bases and J 0 bases; nucleotides not matched to a gene: 13. This CDR3 is built from 19 residues. Germline V gene sequence: CDR1 MNHNS, CDR2 SASEGT. The CDR3 DNA follows: TGTGCCAGCAGCGAACTAGCGGGAGCTTCGTCTGGCTCCTACAATGAGCAGTTCTTC. Translating gives CASSELAGASSGSYNEQFF.

This clone was seen once. The chain recombines TRBV2 with TRBJ1-1; D perhaps matches TRBD1 (5 bases). CDR3 length equals 13 residues. Per the germline V gene, CDR1 is SNHLY and CDR2 is FYNNEI. V was cut by 7 bases and J by 0 bases, with 9 bases left in between. CDR3 region: CASTSDMNTEAFF. For the CDR3, the DNA is TGTGCCAGCACCTCGGACATGAACACTGAAGCTTTCTTT.

The rearrangement links TRBV6-1 to TRBJ2-3; 8 nucleotides agree with TRBD2. Germline-derived CDR1 and CDR2 are MNHNS and SASEGT. The V segment lost 1 base and the J segment 2 bases; nucleotides outside the gene matches: 8. The length of the CDR3 is 17 residues. DNA of the CDR3: TGTGCCAGCAGTGAAGACAGCGGGAGTTGGTACACAGATACGCAGTATTTT. Translating it yields CASSEDSGSWYTDTQYF.